Each of the 21 T cell receptor beta chains below was sequenced from the same sample in a study of siplizumab effects on memory and regulatory T cells. Measured with immunoSEQ multiplex PCR; TCRdb has only the in-frame clones, and not every one. The data show 70,000 to 95,000 clones, with about 96% seen just once and 0.025% to 0.035% held by the top ten. Sequencing used naive CD4+ T cells sorted from blood. These receptors came from a human donor in good health.

The rearrangement uses TRBV2 and TRBJ1-1; no clear D. CDR1 and CDR2 (germline): SNHLY, FYNNEI. V was clipped by 7 bases and J by 0 bases, with 9 bases between them. The CDR3 runs to 13 residues. Written as DNA, the CDR3 is TGTGCCAGCACCCTACACGTGAACACTGAAGCTTTCTTT. Translating gives CASTLHVNTEAFF.

This chain connects TRBV15 to TRBJ2-7, with D tentatively TRBD1 or TRBD2 (6 bases each). The CDR3 runs 14 residues. Germline V CDR1 and CDR2: LNHNV, YYDKDF (reference sequence). With 4 bases removed from V and 2 bases from J, the gap between germline ends came to 12 bases. CDR3 in amino acids: CATSISGAAYEQYF. The CDR3 nucleotides read TGTGCCACCAGCATATCGGGGGCAGCCTACGAGCAGTACTTC.

V usage is TRBV20-1 and J usage is TRBJ1-3; D unresolved. The CDR3 spans 11 residues. CDR1 is DFQATT, CDR2 SNEGSKA, per germline (reference sequence). V lost 3 bases and J lost 8, with 8 bases in between. This CDR3 is CSARFRDTIYF. In nucleotides, the CDR3 is TGCAGTGCTAGGTTTCGAGACACCATATATTTT.

V gene TRBV5-1 combines with J gene TRBJ2-7, with D possibly TRBD2 on 5 matching bases. CDR1 and CDR2 (germline): SGHRS, YFSETQ. The CDR3 is 14 residues long. Trimming removed 1 base from V and 2 bases from J, with 10 bases in between. The chain's CDR3 is CASSLYTSTYEQYF. DNA of the CDR3: TGCGCCAGCAGCTTGTATACTAGTACCTACGAGCAGTACTTC.

This chain connects TRBV27 to TRBJ2-7; tentatively, D is TRBD2 (5 bases). CDR1 is MNHEY, CDR2 SMNVEV, per germline (reference sequence). This CDR3 is built from 13 residues. The V and J ends lost 10 bases and 1 base respectively, with 14 bases between them. The DNA of the CDR3 is TGTGCCACTAGCCTACGGCCTTCCTACGAGCAGTACTTC. Translated, it gives CATSLRPSYEQYF.

The chain is built from TRBV19 and TRBJ1-4; D is unresolved. Germline CDR1 is LNHDA and CDR2 is SQIVND (reference sequence). The CDR3 runs 13 residues. V was cut by 10 bases and J by 0 bases, with 9 bases left in between. The CDR3 here is CAIRAATNEKLFF. The CDR3 DNA sequence: TGTGCCATAAGGGCAGCAACTAATGAAAAACTGTTTTTT.

The chain links TRBV14 to TRBJ1-5, with 9 bases matching TRBD1. The J segment lost 8 bases and the V segment lost 3 bases, leaving 2 bases of the junction unmatched. Germline loops: CDR1 SGHDN, CDR2 FVKESK. The CDR3 loop spans 13 amino acids. Here the CDR3 DNA reads TGTGCCAGCAGCCAGGGACAGGGCGAGCCCCAGCATTTT. This gives the protein CASSQGQGEPQHF.

CDR3 nucleotides: TGTGCCAGCAGCTTTTTGGCTAGCACAGATACGCAGTATTTT. This translates into CASSFLASTDTQYF. The chain links TRBV9 to TRBJ2-3; D unresolved. The CDR3 is 14 residues long. Germline CDR1 SGDLS, CDR2 YYNGEE. Trimming left V 4 bases short and J 0 bases short, with 9 bases between.

The V call is TRBV25-1, the J call TRBJ2-5; D is unresolved. There are 14 residues in the CDR3. Germline CDR1 and CDR2: MGHDK and SYGVNS. The V end lost 1 base, the J end lost 1 base, and 7 bases lay between the germline ends. The CDR3 spells CASSELTGQETQYF. The CDR3 DNA sequence: TGTGCCAGCAGTGAATTAACCGGCCAAGAGACCCAGTACTTC.

The chain combines TRBV7-2 with TRBJ2-7; 7 bases map to TRBD1. The CDR3 covers 15 residues. V gave up 1 base and J gave up 4 bases; unmatched junction bases: 7. CDR1 SGHTA and CDR2 FQGNSA come from the germline V gene. This CDR3 is CASSLDKGARYEQYF. The CDR3 DNA is TGTGCCAGCAGCTTAGATAAGGGGGCGCGGTACGAGCAGTACTTC.

Note on this clone: The junction differs from germline at one of its ends, possibly a read error. This chain connects TRBV7-9 to TRBJ2-7; D is uncertain. This CDR3 is built from 12 residues. Germline loops: CDR1 SEHNR, CDR2 FQNEAQ (reference sequence). The CDR3 region is CASSSHRADSIF. DNA of the CDR3: TGTGCCAGCAGCTCCCACCGGGCAGATTCCATCTTC.

This clone was recorded only once. This chain connects TRBV5-1 to TRBJ1-1; D gene uncertain. Germline V gene lookup returns CDR1 SGHRS and CDR2 YFSETQ. The CDR3 totals 14 residues. Between the trimmed V and J ends, which lost 5 bases and 0 bases, there was a span of 11 bases. The CDR3 bases are TGCGCCAGCAGTTTTGAGTTCATGAACACTGAAGCTTTCTTT. Translating gives CASSFEFMNTEAFF.

This chain connects TRBV6-5 to TRBJ1-2; the match to TRBD1 covers 7 bases. Trimming cost V 4 bases and J 3 bases; bases outside gene matches: 2. The CDR3 length is 13 residues. Germline V gene lookup returns CDR1 MNHEY and CDR2 SVGAGI. The CDR3 is CASSSQGDYGYTF. In DNA form, the CDR3 reads TGTGCCAGCAGTTCTCAGGGGGACTATGGCTACACCTTC.

The V call is TRBV15, the J call TRBJ2-1; possibly TRBD2 for D (7 bases). Trimming stripped 8 bases from V and 7 bases from J, with 15 bases between. CDR3 size: 13 residues. Looked up from germline, CDR1 is LNHNV and CDR2 is YYDKDF (reference sequence). The CDR3 loop is CATPSGGQNEQFF. CDR3 bases: TGTGCCACCCCCTCCGGGGGGCAAAATGAGCAGTTCTTC.

The chain uses TRBV6-1 and TRBJ1-1; D uncertain. The CDR3 spans 12 residues. Germline loops: CDR1 MNHNS, CDR2 SASEGT. V gave up 3 bases and J gave up 3 bases, with 5 bases separating them. CDR3 bases: TGTGCCAGCAGTGACCGCGACACTGAAGCTTTCTTT. Its translation is CASSDRDTEAFF.

V is TRBV2 and J is TRBJ2-7; D ambiguous. The CDR3 totals 12 residues. Germline CDR1 is SNHLY and CDR2 is FYNNEI. The V and J ends lost 7 bases and 6 bases respectively, with 13 bases between them. CDR3 residues: CASTPWAFEQYF. In nucleotides, the CDR3 is TGTGCCAGCACCCCATGGGCATTCGAGCAGTACTTC.

The chain is built from TRBV7-9 and TRBJ1-6; maybe TRBD1 (6 bases). Germline V CDR1 and CDR2: SEHNR, FQNEAQ (reference sequence). There are 15 residues in the CDR3. V was cut by 2 bases and J by 9 bases, with 14 bases left in between. The CDR3 DNA follows: TGTGCCAGCAGCTTAATCGGGACACTCACTTCACCCCTCCACTTT. Encoded protein: CASSLIGTLTSPLHF.

V is TRBV19 and J is TRBJ1-2; D not resolved. The CDR3 is 14 amino acids. The germline gives CDR1 LNHDA, CDR2 SQIVND (reference sequence). Trimming pared 5 bases from V and 4 bases from J, leaving 14 bases between. The CDR3 reads CASSPIAKAYGYTF. CDR3 bases: TGTGCCAGTAGTCCGATTGCCAAGGCCTATGGCTACACCTTC.

The chain couples TRBV2 to TRBJ2-5, with D uncertain. The CDR3 loop spans 14 amino acids. CDR1 and CDR2 (germline): SNHLY, FYNNEI. Trimming removed 2 bases at V and 2 bases at J, with 9 bases between. The CDR3 nucleotides read TGTGCCAGCAGTGAATGGCAGAAACAAGAGACCCAGTACTTC. Protein: CASSEWQKQETQYF.

The V and J genes are TRBV4-1 and TRBJ2-5; D tentatively fits TRBD1 or TRBD2 (5 bases each). V shed 1 base and J shed 7 bases, with 10 bases lying between them. From germline, CDR1 is MGHRA and CDR2 YSYEKL. The length of the CDR3 is 13 residues. CDR3 DNA: TGCGCCAGCAGCCAAGGAGGGGCAGGGACCCAGTACTTC. Its protein product is CASSQGGAGTQYF.

The chain couples TRBV5-1 to TRBJ1-2; D may be TRBD1 (5 bases). With 6 bases removed from V and 3 bases from J, the gap between germline ends came to 12 bases. The CDR3 runs 13 residues. Germline CDR1 reads SGHRS; CDR2 reads YFSETQ. CDR3 in amino acids: CASTPGEDYGYTF. The CDR3 nucleotides read TGCGCCAGCACCCCGGGGGAAGACTATGGCTACACCTTC. Complete variable domain (other parts from reference TRBV5-1 and TRBJ1-2): KAGVTQTPRYLIKTRGQQVTLSCSPISGHRSVSWYQQTPGQGLQFLFEYFSETQRNKGNFPGRFSGRQFSNSRSEMNVSTLELGDSALYLCASTPGEDYGYTFGSGTRLTVV.